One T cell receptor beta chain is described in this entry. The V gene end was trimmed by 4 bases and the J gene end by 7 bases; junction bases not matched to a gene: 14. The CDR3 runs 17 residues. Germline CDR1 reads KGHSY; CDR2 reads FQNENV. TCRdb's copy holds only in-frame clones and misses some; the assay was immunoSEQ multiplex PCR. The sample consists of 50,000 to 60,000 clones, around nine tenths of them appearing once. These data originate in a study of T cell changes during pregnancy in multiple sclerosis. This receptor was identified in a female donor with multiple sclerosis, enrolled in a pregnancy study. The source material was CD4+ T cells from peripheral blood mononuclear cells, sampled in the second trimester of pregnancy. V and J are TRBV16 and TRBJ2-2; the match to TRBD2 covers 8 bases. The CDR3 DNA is TGTGCCAGCAGCCCCGGCCCGGAGCGGGGGTTTGTCGGGGAGCTGTTTTTT. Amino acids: CASSPGPERGFVGELFF. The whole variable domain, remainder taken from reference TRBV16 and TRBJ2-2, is GEEVAQTPKHLVRGEGQKAKLYCAPIKGHSYVFWYQQVLKNEFKFLISFQNENVFDETGMPKERFSAKCLPNSPCSLEIQATKLEDSAVYFCASSPGPERGFVGELFFGEGSRLTVL.